The subject of this entry is one T cell receptor beta chain. What it binds is unknown. Next came a second PCR, run for roughly 6 to 11 cycles, which used a sample-barcoded 5' primer along with a J-beta primer mix. TCRdb ran MiXCR on the 5' RACE reads and lists one entry per CDR3 protein. The table records hundreds of thousands of distinct CDR3 sequences, 45% to 50% of them present only once. The sample is drawn from a study of blood T cells in healthy people across ages. Study overall: The capture of about one barcoded beta molecule per two T cells was achieved by template switching. Overall study findings and caveats: Estimated diversity, derived from one million T cells, was regarded as an underestimate. A strong correlation was seen between TCR beta diversity and naive T cell percentage. Lack of knowledge of donor CMV status possibly confounded expanded clonotype changes.

V shed 1 base and J shed 6 bases, with 13 bases lying between them. The CDR3 is 14 amino acids. Sequencing was done on a sample of blood. The gene calls are TRBV12-3 or TRBV12-4 and TRBJ2-7, with D possibly TRBD1 on 6 matching bases. The receptor was derived from a woman aged 55-75 years in good health. The CDR3 nucleotides are TGTGCCAGCAGTTTAGTTTTGACAGGCGGCGAGCAGTACTTC. Translated: CASSLVLTGGEQYF.